This is a list of T cell receptor beta chains from one sample in a study of vaccination effects on CD4 cells after COVID-19. Which antigens these TCRs recognize remains unknown. TCRdb's table, derived via immunoSEQ multiplex PCR, lists solely in-frame clones and lacks some. The profile shows some 66,000 clones, 70% to 80% of them singletons. The sample was CD4+ T cells from PBMCs cultured without peptide, taken after COVID-19 vaccination. The receptors stem from a human donor who received a COVID-19 vaccine. The CDR3 runs from the conserved cysteine through the conserved F or W. Each record gives: D gene, V gene, clone size, J gene, CDR3 DNA, CDR3 protein. A D gene is named only where the DNA matches it firmly. The size field is filled for only some rows; it gives once, few, many or a size class.

D gene: .; V gene: TRBV20-1; clone size: .; J gene: TRBJ1-1; CDR3 DNA: TGCAGTGCTAGTTCGAACACTGAAGCTTTCTTT; CDR3 protein: CSASSNTEAFF
D gene: .; V gene: TRBV29-1; clone size: .; J gene: TRBJ2-5; CDR3 DNA: TGCAGCGTTTCAAGTTATCAGGGGACCCAGTACTTC; CDR3 protein: CSVSSYQGTQYF
D gene: TRBD2; V gene: TRBV29-1; clone size: .; J gene: TRBJ2-2; CDR3 DNA: TGCAGCGTCCAGCGGGGAGGGAACACCGGGGAGCTGTTTTTT; CDR3 protein: CSVQRGGNTGELFF
D gene: TRBD1; V gene: TRBV27; clone size: .; J gene: TRBJ2-1; CDR3 DNA: TGTGCCAGCAGAACCCTATTCCGGGACAGGGGCTATGAGCAGTTCTTC; CDR3 protein: CASRTLFRDRGYEQFF
D gene: .; V gene: TRBV7-9; clone size: .; J gene: TRBJ1-1; CDR3 DNA: TGTGCCAGCAGCTTAGCGCCAGGGGCGGACACTGAAGCTTTCTTT; CDR3 protein: CASSLAPGADTEAFF
D gene: .; V gene: TRBV12-3/TRBV12-4; clone size: .; J gene: TRBJ1-4; CDR3 DNA: TGTGCCAGCATAAGGAGCGTCGGGGGGAAACTGTTTTTT; CDR3 protein: CASIRSVGGKLFF
D gene: TRBD1; V gene: TRBV7-9; clone size: .; J gene: TRBJ1-4; CDR3 DNA: TGTGCCAGCAGCCGTGGACAGGGGTTGGGTAATGAAAAACTGTTTTTT; CDR3 protein: CASSRGQGLGNEKLFF
D gene: .; V gene: TRBV3-1/TRBV3-2; clone size: .; J gene: TRBJ2-3; CDR3 DNA: TGTGCCAGCAGCCAAGGGGGGACGGCCGTCACAGATACGCAGTATTTT; CDR3 protein: CASSQGGTAVTDTQYF
D gene: .; V gene: TRBV7-3; clone size: .; J gene: TRBJ1-3; CDR3 DNA: TGTGCCAGCAGCTTAACGGGCAGCTCTGGAAACACCATATATTTT; CDR3 protein: CASSLTGSSGNTIYF
D gene: .; V gene: TRBV28; clone size: .; J gene: TRBJ1-5; CDR3 DNA: TGTGCCAGCATTTCACCCCAGGGTACCTTCAATCAGCCCCAGCATTTT; CDR3 protein: CASISPQGTFNQPQHF
D gene: TRBD1; V gene: TRBV11-3; clone size: .; J gene: TRBJ2-1; CDR3 DNA: TGTGCCAGCAGCTGGGCAGGGGGCAGGAATGAGCAGTTCTTC; CDR3 protein: CASSWAGGRNEQFF
D gene: .; V gene: TRBV5-5; clone size: .; J gene: TRBJ2-3; CDR3 DNA: TGTGCCAGCAGCTTGAATCGCTACTACACAGATACGCAGTATTTT; CDR3 protein: CASSLNRYYTDTQYF
D gene: .; V gene: TRBV11-1; clone size: .; J gene: TRBJ1-4; CDR3 DNA: TGTGCCAGCAGCTTGGGGGCGTTTAACGAAAAACTGTTTTTT; CDR3 protein: CASSLGAFNEKLFF
D gene: .; V gene: TRBV18; clone size: .; J gene: TRBJ2-2; CDR3 DNA: TGTGCCAGCTCACTTCCCGGGGGTACCGGGGAGCTGTTTTTT; CDR3 protein: CASSLPGGTGELFF
D gene: .; V gene: TRBV9; clone size: .; J gene: TRBJ1-1; CDR3 DNA: TGTGCCAGCAGCCCCCACACTGAAGCTTTCTTT; CDR3 protein: CASSPHTEAFF
D gene: .; V gene: TRBV6-5; clone size: once; J gene: TRBJ2-1; CDR3 DNA: TGTGCCAGCAGCCCCCGGGCTTACTACAATGAGCAGTTCTTC; CDR3 protein: CASSPRAYYNEQFF
D gene: TRBD2; V gene: TRBV7-9; clone size: .; J gene: TRBJ2-3; CDR3 DNA: TGTGCCAGCAGCTTACCCGCGGGGGGGGCAATCACAGATACGCAGTATTTT; CDR3 protein: CASSLPAGGAITDTQYF
D gene: .; V gene: TRBV19; clone size: few; J gene: TRBJ1-5; CDR3 DNA: TGTGCCAGTAGTATAGACCCGACGAGTAGAGGTGGGCCCCAGCATTTT; CDR3 protein: CASSIDPTSRGGPQHF
D gene: .; V gene: TRBV4-1; clone size: .; J gene: TRBJ1-2; CDR3 DNA: TGCGCCAGCAGCCAAGATTTCACCGTGACTTATGGCTACACCTTC; CDR3 protein: CASSQDFTVTYGYTF
D gene: .; V gene: TRBV28; clone size: .; J gene: TRBJ1-2; CDR3 DNA: TGTGCCAGCAAGGGTGCCTCCCTAGCCCCTAACTATGGCTACACCTTC; CDR3 protein: CASKGASLAPNYGYTF
D gene: .; V gene: TRBV5-1; clone size: .; J gene: TRBJ2-3; CDR3 DNA: TGCGCCACCAAGAACGCAGATACGCAGTATTTT; CDR3 protein: CATKNADTQYF
D gene: TRBD1; V gene: TRBV6-5; clone size: once; J gene: TRBJ1-2; CDR3 DNA: TGTGCCAGCAGTACAGGGACAGGGACTAACTATGGCTACACCTTC; CDR3 protein: CASSTGTGTNYGYTF
D gene: .; V gene: TRBV3-1/TRBV3-2; clone size: .; J gene: TRBJ2-2; CDR3 DNA: TGTGCCAGCAGCCAAAGGGGCGGGACCGGGGAGCTGTTTTTT; CDR3 protein: CASSQRGGTGELFF
D gene: .; V gene: TRBV3-1/TRBV3-2; clone size: .; J gene: TRBJ2-5; CDR3 DNA: TGTGCCAGCAGCCAAGGCAGCAAGAGGACCCAGTACTTC; CDR3 protein: CASSQGSKRTQYF
D gene: .; V gene: TRBV12-3/TRBV12-4; clone size: .; J gene: TRBJ1-2; CDR3 DNA: TGTGCCAGCAGTTACGTTGAGGGGACTGGCTACACCTTC; CDR3 protein: CASSYVEGTGYTF
D gene: TRBD2; V gene: TRBV9; clone size: once; J gene: TRBJ2-5; CDR3 DNA: TGTGCCAGCAGCGTAGGAATCGGGGGGGCCCGGGAGACCCAGTACTTC; CDR3 protein: CASSVGIGGARETQYF
D gene: TRBD1; V gene: TRBV3-1/TRBV3-2; clone size: .; J gene: TRBJ1-6; CDR3 DNA: TGTGCCAGCTGCTGCGACAGGGAAAATTCACCCCTCCACTTT; CDR3 protein: CASCCDRENSPLHF
D gene: .; V gene: TRBV30; clone size: .; J gene: TRBJ1-6; CDR3 DNA: TGTGCCTGGAGTGCGTACGATAATTCACCCCTCCACTTT; CDR3 protein: CAWSAYDNSPLHF
D gene: .; V gene: TRBV18; clone size: few; J gene: TRBJ1-5; CDR3 DNA: TGTGCCAGCTCACCTCCGGGACTCCCGGGGCAGCCCCAGCATTTT; CDR3 protein: CASSPPGLPGQPQHF
D gene: .; V gene: TRBV25-1; clone size: .; J gene: TRBJ2-5; CDR3 DNA: TGTGCCAGCAGTGCCCAGGGACTCCAAGAGACCCAGTACTTC; CDR3 protein: CASSAQGLQETQYF
D gene: .; V gene: TRBV6-1; clone size: few; J gene: TRBJ1-2; CDR3 DNA: TGTGCCAGCAGTGAAAGGTGGTGGGGACACCAAAAGGAGGGCTACACCTTC; CDR3 protein: CASSERWWGHQKEGYTF
D gene: .; V gene: TRBV10-1; clone size: .; J gene: TRBJ1-1; CDR3 DNA: TGCGCCAGCAGTGCATCGAACACTGAAGCTTTCTTT; CDR3 protein: CASSASNTEAFF
D gene: .; V gene: TRBV12-3/TRBV12-4; clone size: .; J gene: TRBJ2-1; CDR3 DNA: TGTGCCAGCAGTTTGGTCCCACCGGATGAGCAGTTCTTC; CDR3 protein: CASSLVPPDEQFF
D gene: .; V gene: TRBV28; clone size: once; J gene: TRBJ1-5; CDR3 DNA: TGTGCCAGCACCGCCCCCCTCGGCGTAGAGATCAATCAGCCCCAGCATTTT; CDR3 protein: CASTAPLGVEINQPQHF
D gene: .; V gene: TRBV28; clone size: .; J gene: TRBJ1-5; CDR3 DNA: TGTGCCAGCAGGCCGCCGGACAGTGGGGCCAATCAGCCCCAGCATTTT; CDR3 protein: CASRPPDSGANQPQHF
D gene: .; V gene: TRBV12-2; clone size: medium-sized; J gene: TRBJ2-2; CDR3 DNA: TGTGCAAGTCGCTCACAGGACACCGGGGAGCTGTTTTTT; CDR3 protein: CASRSQDTGELFF
D gene: .; V gene: TRBV28; clone size: .; J gene: TRBJ1-6; CDR3 DNA: TGTGCCAGCAGTTTACGCCAGAGCAATTCACCCCTCCACTTT; CDR3 protein: CASSLRQSNSPLHF
D gene: .; V gene: TRBV15; clone size: .; J gene: TRBJ2-6; CDR3 DNA: TGTGCCACCAGCAGACAGGGCTTTGGGGCCAACGTCCTGACTTTC; CDR3 protein: CATSRQGFGANVLTF
D gene: TRBD1; V gene: TRBV5-1; clone size: .; J gene: TRBJ1-2; CDR3 DNA: TGCGCCAGCAGCTTGGCAGGACAGGGAAGGGGATATGGCTACACCTTC; CDR3 protein: CASSLAGQGRGYGYTF
D gene: TRBD1; V gene: TRBV19; clone size: .; J gene: TRBJ1-4; CDR3 DNA: TGTGCCAGTAGTACCCATCCGGGACAGGGCAGAGAAAAACTGTTTTTT; CDR3 protein: CASSTHPGQGREKLFF
D gene: TRBD1; V gene: TRBV10-3; clone size: once; J gene: TRBJ2-3; CDR3 DNA: TGTGCCACCTCCACCTATGACAGGGGCACAGATACGCAGTATTTT; CDR3 protein: CATSTYDRGTDTQYF
D gene: .; V gene: TRBV19; clone size: .; J gene: TRBJ2-3; CDR3 DNA: TGTGCCAGTATTAGCCGGGGAGAGGGCGCAGATACGCAGTATTTT; CDR3 protein: CASISRGEGADTQYF
D gene: TRBD1; V gene: TRBV2; clone size: .; J gene: TRBJ1-3; CDR3 DNA: TGTGCCAGCAGTGAGGAAGGGACAGGTGGAAACACCATATATTTT; CDR3 protein: CASSEEGTGGNTIYF
D gene: .; V gene: TRBV5-1; clone size: .; J gene: TRBJ2-1; CDR3 DNA: TGCGCCAGCAGGGAGTTGTACAGTTCCTTCGAGAATGAGCAGTTCTTC; CDR3 protein: CASRELYSSFENEQFF
D gene: .; V gene: TRBV6-2/TRBV6-3; clone size: .; J gene: TRBJ1-4; CDR3 DNA: TGTGCCAGCAGTAGTGGGACGGACAATGAAAAACTGTTTTTT; CDR3 protein: CASSSGTDNEKLFF
D gene: .; V gene: TRBV5-1; clone size: .; J gene: TRBJ2-5; CDR3 DNA: TGCGCCAGCAGCTTTTACCAAGAGACCCAGTACTTC; CDR3 protein: CASSFYQETQYF
D gene: TRBD1; V gene: TRBV28; clone size: few; J gene: TRBJ1-5; CDR3 DNA: TGTGCCAGCAGTCCTCTGGACAGGGAGGGTCAGCCCCAGCATTTT; CDR3 protein: CASSPLDREGQPQHF
D gene: .; V gene: TRBV28; clone size: .; J gene: TRBJ1-2; CDR3 DNA: TGTGCCAGCCGGACCCTTAACTATGGCTACACCTTC; CDR3 protein: CASRTLNYGYTF
D gene: .; V gene: TRBV5-1; clone size: .; J gene: TRBJ1-6; CDR3 DNA: TGCGCCAGCAGCTTGGCCATCCCAGGGAATTCACCCCTCCACTTT; CDR3 protein: CASSLAIPGNSPLHF
D gene: .; V gene: TRBV19; clone size: once; J gene: TRBJ2-3; CDR3 DNA: TGTGCCAGTAGTATAGCCCTCTTCAGCGTCACAGATACGCAGTATTTT; CDR3 protein: CASSIALFSVTDTQYF